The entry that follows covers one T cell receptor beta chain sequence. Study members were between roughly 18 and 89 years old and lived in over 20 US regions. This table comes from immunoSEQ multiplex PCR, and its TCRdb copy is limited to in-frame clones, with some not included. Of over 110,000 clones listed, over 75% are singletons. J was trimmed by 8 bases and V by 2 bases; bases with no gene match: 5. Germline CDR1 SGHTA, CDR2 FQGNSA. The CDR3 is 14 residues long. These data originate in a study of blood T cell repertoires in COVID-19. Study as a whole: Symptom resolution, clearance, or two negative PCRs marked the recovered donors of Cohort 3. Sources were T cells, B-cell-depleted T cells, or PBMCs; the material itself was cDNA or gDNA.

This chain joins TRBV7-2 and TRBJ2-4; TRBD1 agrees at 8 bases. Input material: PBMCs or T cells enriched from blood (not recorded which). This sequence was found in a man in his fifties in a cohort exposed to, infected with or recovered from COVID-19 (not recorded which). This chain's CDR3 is CASSLSLGQDIQYF. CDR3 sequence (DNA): TGTGCCAGCAGCTTAAGTCTGGGACAGGACATTCAGTACTTC.